What follows are 23 T cell receptor beta chains derived from one specimen sequenced in a study of PD-1 blockade in classical Hodgkin lymphoma. Produced via immunoSEQ multiplex PCR; TCRdb's table is partial and in-frame only. The sample carries tens of thousands of clones, approximately 90% recorded once. Noted time point: newly diagnosed, previously untreated cHL patient sample. Material for sequencing was peripheral blood mononuclear cells (PBMCs). The receptors were gathered from a human donor with classical Hodgkin lymphoma.

The chain recombines TRBV19 with TRBJ1-4; D gene uncertain. Germline V CDR1 and CDR2: LNHDA, SQIVND (reference sequence). Between the trimmed V and J ends, which lost 3 bases and 4 bases, there was a span of 9 bases. The CDR3 has 14 residues. For the CDR3, the DNA is TGTGCCAGTAGTATCGGAGCTCATAATGAAAAACTGTTTTTT. Its protein is CASSIGAHNEKLFF.

The chain couples TRBV5-4 to TRBJ2-5; D possibly matches TRBD1 or TRBD2 (5 bases each). This CDR3 spans 16 amino acids. Trimming took 3 bases from V and 3 from J, leaving 18 bases between them. In germline, CDR1 is SGHNT, CDR2 YYREEE (reference sequence). The CDR3 region has the DNA TGTGCCAGCAGCTGGGGACGGCGAGGCTTCGAAGAGACCCAGTACTTC. Amino acids: CASSWGRRGFEETQYF.

The V call is TRBV28, the J call TRBJ2-7, with 9 nucleotides matching TRBD2. This CDR3 is built from 15 residues. V shed 5 bases, J shed 3 bases, and the junction held 8 bases outside the gene matches. Germline V lookup: CDR1 MDHEN, CDR2 SYDVKM. CDR3 sequence (DNA): TGTGCCAGCAGTATTGCTAGCGGGACGCACTACGAGCAGTACTTC. This translates into CASSIASGTHYEQYF. The complete variable domain, with remaining parts taken from reference TRBV28 and TRBJ2-7, reads DVKVTQSSRYLVKRTGEKVFLECVQDMDHENMFWYRQDPGLGLRLIYFSYDVKMKEKGDIPEGYSVSREKKERFSLILESASTNQTSMYLCASSIASGTHYEQYFGPGTRLTVT.

This clone is a singleton in its sample. V and J are TRBV9 and TRBJ2-3; TRBD1 or TRBD2 may be the D gene (5 bases each). The CDR3 has 15 residues. Per the germline V gene, CDR1 is SGDLS and CDR2 is YYNGEE. V was shortened by 3 bases and J by 8 bases, with 19 bases between the two germline ends. Here the CDR3 reads CASSEGTVVIGTQYF. DNA for the CDR3: TGTGCCAGCAGCGAGGGGACCGTTGTTATTGGTACGCAGTATTTT.

V is TRBV27 and J is TRBJ1-4, with TRBD1 as a possible D gene (5 bases). The CDR3 has 14 residues. The ends were cut back, 6 bases at V and 8 bases at J, with 16 bases in the middle. Germline lookup yields CDR1 MNHEY and CDR2 SMNVEV (reference sequence). Here the CDR3 reads CASSWRGGVEKLFF. CDR3 sequence (DNA): TGTGCCAGCAGCTGGCGGGGGGGGGTAGAAAAACTGTTTTTT.

This clone was recorded only once. The chain recombines TRBV5-4 with TRBJ2-7, with 11 bases matching TRBD2. The J segment lost 2 bases and the V segment lost 1 base, leaving 5 bases of the junction unmatched. The CDR3 has 16 residues. In germline, CDR1 is SGHNT, CDR2 YYREEE (reference sequence). Written as DNA, the CDR3 is TGTGCCAGCAGCTTGTCTAGCGGGAGGTTCACCTACGAGCAGTACTTC. Protein product: CASSLSSGRFTYEQYF.

The chain combines TRBV4-2 with TRBJ2-1, with D perhaps matching TRBD1 (5 bases). CDR1 is LGHNA, CDR2 YNFKEQ, per germline. V dropped 0 bases and J dropped 1 base, with 25 bases sitting between them. CDR3 length: 21 amino acids. DNA of the CDR3: TGTGCCAGCAGCCAAGACCTCCCTTCTGCCGGACATGTCGGGTCCTACAATGAGCAGTTCTTC. Amino acid sequence: CASSQDLPSAGHVGSYNEQFF.

The rearrangement links TRBV21-1 to TRBJ2-3; the listed D gene, TRBD2, was not tested against the DNA. TRBV21-1 is annotated as a pseudogene. The CDR3 is 16 residues long. Written as DNA, the CDR3 is TGTGCCAGCAGCGAAAGGACTACCCGAAAGACAGATACGCAGTATTTT. Its protein product is CASSERTTRKTDTQYF.

This clone was counted a single time. The rearrangement joins TRBV7-6 to TRBJ2-1; D remains ambiguous. CDR1 and CDR2 (germline): SGHVS, FNYEAQ. The CDR3 is 14 amino acids. V lost 2 bases and J 0 bases, leaving 5 bases between the germline ends. The CDR3 region is CASSLSASYNEQFF. The DNA of the CDR3 is TGTGCCAGCAGCTTATCCGCCTCCTACAATGAGCAGTTCTTC.

V usage is TRBV7-3 and J usage is TRBJ1-5, with D perhaps TRBD1 (5 bases). The CDR3 loop spans 14 amino acids. V gave up 2 bases and J gave up 0 bases, with 5 bases separating them. CDR1 SGHTA and CDR2 FQGTGA come from the germline V gene. This chain's CDR3 is CASSLQGSNQPQHF. CDR3 sequence (DNA): TGTGCCAGCAGCTTACAGGGTAGCAATCAGCCCCAGCATTTT.

The V gene is TRBV18, the J gene TRBJ2-1; TRBD2 agrees at 12 bases. Germline CDR1 and CDR2: KGHSH and LQKENI. V dropped 3 bases and J dropped 4; count of bases not matched to a gene: 7. The CDR3 extends over 17 amino acids. This CDR3 is CASSPGLAGQTYNEQFF. CDR3 bases: TGTGCCAGCTCACCGGGACTAGCGGGTCAAACATACAATGAGCAGTTCTTC.

The V gene is TRBV5-6, the J gene TRBJ2-7; perhaps D is TRBD1 or TRBD2 (5 bases each). Per germline, CDR1 SGHDT and CDR2 YYEEEE. CDR3 length: 14 amino acids. The germline V and J ends were trimmed by 4 bases and 2 bases, with 13 bases remaining between them. The CDR3 DNA sequence: TGTGCCAGCAGCCGTAGGGACGAAACCTACGAGCAGTACTTC. It yields the protein CASSRRDETYEQYF. The complete variable domain, with remaining parts taken from reference TRBV5-6 and TRBJ2-7, reads DAGVTQSPTHLIKTRGQQVTLRCSPKSGHDTVSWYQQALGQGPQFIFQYYEEEERQRGNFPDRFSGHQFPNYSSELNVNALLLGDSALYLCASSRRDETYEQYFGPGTRLTVT.

CDR3 DNA: TGTGCCAGTAGTACTCCCAATCAGCCCCAGCATTTT. This encodes CASSTPNQPQHF. The gene calls are TRBV19 and TRBJ1-5, with unresolved D. Germline V gene data show CDR1 as LNHDA and CDR2 as SQIVND (reference sequence). The germline V and J ends were trimmed by 4 bases and 3 bases, with 4 bases remaining between them. This CDR3 contains 12 residues. Looking up the rest from reference TRBV19 and TRBJ1-5 gives the full variable domain: DGGITQSPKYLFRKEGQNVTLSCEQNLNHDAMYWYRQDPGQGLRLIYYSQIVNDFQKGDIAEGYSVSREKKESFPLTVTSAQKNPTAFYLCASSTPNQPQHFGDGTRLSIL.

The chain recombines TRBV19 with TRBJ2-7; 9 positions agree with TRBD1. The length of the CDR3 is 15 residues. V was clipped by 6 bases and J by 2 bases; unmatched bases: 8. The V gene's germline CDR1 is LNHDA and CDR2 SQIVND (reference sequence). DNA for the CDR3: TGTGCCAGTAGCCAATGGACAGGGGCACCCTACGAGCAGTACTTC. Amino acids: CASSQWTGAPYEQYF.

The rearrangement joins TRBV5-1 to TRBJ2-1, with D hard to call. Germline CDR1 is SGHRS and CDR2 is YFSETQ. Trimming pared 0 bases from V and 8 bases from J, leaving 15 bases between. The CDR3 is 15 residues long. The CDR3, as DNA: TGCGCCAGCAGCTTGGCTGCGCTAGTCTCCCATGAGCAGTTCTTC. Its protein product is CASSLAALVSHEQFF.

V is TRBV19 and J is TRBJ1-1, with D unresolved. V lost 6 bases, J lost 5 bases, and 25 bases lay in between. Germline CDR1 LNHDA, CDR2 SQIVND (reference sequence). The CDR3 runs to 17 residues. The CDR3 sequence is CASRGSAGRHRATEAFF. The CDR3 DNA reads TGTGCCAGTAGAGGGTCGGCAGGCCGTCACCGGGCTACTGAAGCTTTCTTT.

This chain uses TRBV7-9 with TRBJ2-1; TRBD2 matches 9 bases. CDR3 length equals 18 residues. V shed 0 bases and J 3 bases; nucleotides not matched to a gene: 9. Germline values: CDR1 SEHNR, CDR2 FQNEAQ (reference sequence). Here the CDR3 reads CASSLALLAGVGYNEQFF. Here the CDR3 DNA reads TGTGCCAGCAGCTTAGCGCTGTTAGCGGGAGTCGGCTACAATGAGCAGTTCTTC.

This rearrangement joins TRBV19 to TRBJ2-3, with D maybe TRBD1 (5 bases). Per the germline V gene, CDR1 is LNHDA and CDR2 is SQIVND (reference sequence). Trimming pared 6 bases from V and 3 bases from J, leaving 19 bases between. The length of the CDR3 is 16 residues. As DNA, the CDR3 is TGTGCCAGTAGCTCTCATGTCTCTAGGGGAACAGATACGCAGTATTTT. Its translation: CASSSHVSRGTDTQYF.

V is TRBV20-1 and J is TRBJ2-1, with TRBD2 as a possible D gene (6 bases). V was clipped by 6 bases and J by 9 bases, with 12 bases between them. Germline V gene lookup returns CDR1 DFQATT and CDR2 SNEGSKA (reference sequence). CDR3 length: 11 residues. CDR3 sequence reads: CSARLGGEQFF. CDR3 DNA sequence: TGCAGTGCCCGACTAGGAGGTGAGCAGTTCTTC.

V and J are TRBV6-1 and TRBJ2-7, with a tentative D call TRBD1 (6 bases). Trimming took 5 bases from V and 4 from J, leaving 15 bases between them. The germline V gene encodes CDR1 MNHNS and CDR2 SASEGT. The CDR3 is 14 amino acids. The CDR3 region has the DNA TGTGCCAGCAGTACCGGGACAAAACGGTACGAGCAGTACTTC. This sequence encodes CASSTGTKRYEQYF.

The chain recombines TRBV19 with TRBJ1-1, with 7 bases identical to TRBD1. Losses at the gene ends were 5 bases for V and 7 bases for J; bases not matched to a gene: 10. The CDR3 extends over 14 amino acids. The germline CDR1 and CDR2 sequences are LNHDA and SQIVND (reference sequence). Here the CDR3 DNA reads TGTGCCAGTAGTCTCTCCCCTCAGGGGGATGAAGCTTTCTTT. Translating it yields CASSLSPQGDEAFF.

The chain joins TRBV9 to TRBJ2-3; unclear D gene. V shed 3 bases and J shed 1 base, with 6 bases lying between them. This CDR3 is 13 amino acids long. The germline gives CDR1 SGDLS, CDR2 YYNGEE. CDR3 sequence reads: CASSGARTDTQYF. CDR3 nucleotides: TGTGCCAGCAGCGGGGCTCGCACAGATACGCAGTATTTT.

The chain links TRBV21-1 to TRBJ2-7; the listed D gene, TRBD2, was not tested against the DNA. TRBV21-1 represents a pseudogene. This CDR3 contains 14 residues. In DNA, the CDR3 is TGTGCCAGCAGCTGGAGGACTGGGATGTGTGAGCAGTACGTC. This encodes CASSWRTGMCEQYV.